One sample yielded the 31 T cell receptor beta chains listed below, sequenced in a study of monozygotic twins with cystic fibrosis. TCRdb's table, derived via immunoSEQ multiplex PCR, lists solely in-frame clones and lacks some. Among about 36,000 clones listed, nearly 85% were seen once. The sequenced material came from blood. The receptors were gathered from a girl between 2 and 10 years old with cystic fibrosis.

The V call is TRBV19, the J call TRBJ1-1; tentative D call: TRBD1 (5 bases). The CDR3 is 13 amino acids. From germline, CDR1 is LNHDA and CDR2 SQIVND (reference sequence). V was shortened by 5 bases and J by 1 base, with 8 bases between the two germline ends. CDR3 sequence reads: CASSSGRNTEAFF. The CDR3 bases are TGTGCCAGTAGTTCGGGACGGAACACTGAAGCTTTCTTT.

This chain joins TRBV4-3 and TRBJ2-3; TRBD2 agrees at 10 bases. CDR1 and CDR2 (germline): LGHNA, YSLEER. V shed 1 base and J 4 bases; nucleotides not matched to a gene: 14. The CDR3 extends over 19 amino acids. The CDR3 loop reads CASSQGLAGMTWYPDTQYF. CDR3 sequence (DNA): TGCGCCAGCAGCCAAGGACTAGCGGGCATGACATGGTACCCAGATACGCAGTATTTT.

The chain recombines TRBV2 with TRBJ1-1; D is unresolved. This CDR3 comprises 12 residues. V lost 6 bases and J lost 8, with 13 bases in between. CDR1 is SNHLY and CDR2 is FYNNEI in the germline V gene. The CDR3 coding sequence is TGTGCCAGCAGAGGATCGGGTTTCGAAGCTTTCTTT. Translating it yields CASRGSGFEAFF.

This chain joins TRBV7-9 and TRBJ2-3, with 10 positions matching TRBD2. Trimming cost V 1 base and J 0 bases; bases outside gene matches: 1. This CDR3 has 16 amino acids. CDR1 is SEHNR and CDR2 is FQNEAQ in the germline V gene (reference sequence). The CDR3 DNA sequence: TGTGCCAGCAGCTTAGGACTAGCGGGTAGCACAGATACGCAGTATTTT. It encodes CASSLGLAGSTDTQYF. The complete variable domain, with remaining parts taken from reference TRBV7-9 and TRBJ2-3, reads DTGVSQNPRHKITKRGQNVTFRCDPISEHNRLYWYRQTLGQGPEFLTYFQNEAQLEKSRLLSDRFSAERPKGSFSTLEIQRTEQGDSAMYLCASSLGLAGSTDTQYFGPGTRLTVL.

The gene calls are TRBV5-1 and TRBJ1-1, with D hard to call. V was shortened by 0 bases and J by 0 bases, with 9 bases between the two germline ends. This CDR3 region has 15 residues. Germline CDR1 SGHRS, CDR2 YFSETQ. The CDR3 region has the DNA TGCGCCAGCAGCTTGGTGACGGCAATGAACACTGAAGCTTTCTTT. Its translation is CASSLVTAMNTEAFF.

The chain joins TRBV29-1 to TRBJ2-2; 8 nucleotides align to TRBD1. Germline loops: CDR1 SQVTM, CDR2 ANQGSEA. Losses at the gene ends were 2 bases for V and 1 base for J; bases not matched to a gene: 6. The CDR3 contains 16 residues. This chain's CDR3 is CSVESTGTGNTGELFF. The DNA of the CDR3 is TGCAGCGTTGAATCAACCGGGACAGGGAACACCGGGGAGCTGTTTTTT.

The chain carries TRBV5-6 and TRBJ2-7, with TRBD2 identical over 9 bases. Germline assignment: CDR1 SGHDT and CDR2 YYEEEE. V lost 3 bases to trimming and J lost 7 bases; unmatched junction nucleotides: 11. The CDR3 sequence is 15 residues long. The CDR3 nucleotides are TGTGCCAGCAGCTCCCCGGTCCAGCGGGGGGTGGAGCAGTACTTC. This sequence encodes CASSSPVQRGVEQYF.

This clone appeared a single time. This chain uses TRBV29-1 with TRBJ2-2, with a tentative D call TRBD1 (5 bases). The length of the CDR3 is 16 residues. The V gene lost 2 bases and the J gene lost 2 bases, with 15 bases spanning the gap. Germline V gives CDR1 SQVTM, CDR2 ANQGSEA. CDR3 coding DNA: TGCAGCGTTGAAAGTCAGGGCACCAACAACACCGGGGAGCTGTTTTTT. It specifies CSVESQGTNNTGELFF.

This rearrangement joins TRBV2 to TRBJ1-2, with TRBD1 as a possible D gene (6 bases). V lost 10 bases and J lost 4, with 16 bases in between. CDR1 and CDR2 from the germline V gene are SNHLY and FYNNEI. This CDR3 comprises 13 residues. The CDR3 region has the DNA TGTGCCACCCAGAGGGGGACTCTCTATGGCTACACCTTC. Translated, it gives CATQRGTLYGYTF.

The chain employs TRBV6-6 and TRBJ1-3; D call uncertain. V lost 6 bases and J 1 base, leaving 10 bases between the germline ends. This CDR3 is built from 14 residues. Germline assignment: CDR1 MNHNY and CDR2 SVGAGI (reference sequence). Written as DNA, the CDR3 is TGTGCCAGCAGCACCGGGATATCTGGAAACACCATATATTTT. Translation: CASSTGISGNTIYF.

The chain is built from TRBV30 and TRBJ2-1; the match to TRBD2 covers 12 bases. This CDR3 spans 14 amino acids. V gave up 0 bases and J gave up 12 bases; unmatched junction bases: 6. Germline V CDR1 and CDR2: GTSNPN, SVGIG (reference sequence). DNA of the CDR3: TGTGCCTGGAGTGTACAAGCTAGCGGGGGGGCGCAGTTCTTC. Encoded protein: CAWSVQASGGAQFF.

The chain joins TRBV6-6 to TRBJ2-7; TRBD1 agrees at 8 bases. CDR1 is MNHNY, CDR2 SVGAGI, per germline (reference sequence). With V trimmed by 5 bases and J by 0 bases, 9 bases remained unmatched. The CDR3 spans 16 residues. DNA for the CDR3: TGTGCCAGCAGTCAATACGGTGGACAGGGCTCCTACGAGCAGTACTTC. It encodes CASSQYGGQGSYEQYF.

This chain joins TRBV15 and TRBJ2-7, with a possible D match to TRBD2 (6 bases). Trimming took off 1 base at V and 5 bases at J, with 18 bases between the two ends. The CDR3 loop spans 16 amino acids. Germline V gives CDR1 LNHNV, CDR2 YYDKDF (reference sequence). CDR3 sequence: CATSRVLVGGSNEQYF. DNA of the CDR3: TGTGCCACCAGCAGAGTTTTAGTGGGGGGTAGTAACGAGCAGTACTTC.

The V call is TRBV19, the J call TRBJ1-1; maybe TRBD1 (6 bases). This CDR3 contains 13 residues. Trimming shortened V by 2 bases and J by 5 bases, and 9 bases separated the two germline ends. The V gene's germline CDR1 is LNHDA and CDR2 SQIVND (reference sequence). For the CDR3, the DNA is TGTGCCAGTAGTATAAACAGGGTTACTGAAGCTTTCTTT. Residues: CASSINRVTEAFF.

The V gene is TRBV5-6, the J gene TRBJ1-6; D possibly corresponds to TRBD1 (5 bases). Looked up from germline, CDR1 is SGHDT and CDR2 is YYEEEE. The CDR3 runs to 17 residues. V gave up 4 bases and J gave up 0 bases, with 14 bases separating them. The CDR3 loop is CASSLGGTSSYNSPLHF. CDR3 DNA: TGTGCCAGCAGCCTAGGCGGGACGAGCTCCTATAATTCACCCCTCCACTTT.

V and J are TRBV20-1 and TRBJ2-7; D unclear. Germline assignment: CDR1 DFQATT and CDR2 SNEGSKA (reference sequence). This CDR3 has 11 amino acids. V lost 3 bases to trimming and J lost 2 bases, with 5 bases between them. DNA for the CDR3: TGCAGTGCTAGGAGTACCTACGAGCAGTACTTC. It is translated as CSARSTYEQYF.

The V call is TRBV6-6, the J call TRBJ1-2, with D perhaps matching TRBD1 (6 bases). Germline V gene sequence: CDR1 MNHNY, CDR2 SVGAGI (reference sequence). There are 15 residues in the CDR3. Trimming cost V 6 bases and J 2 bases, with 16 bases left between them. The CDR3 protein is CASSRTGLTNYGYTF. CDR3 DNA: TGTGCCAGCAGCAGAACAGGGTTGACAAACTATGGCTACACCTTC.

V gene TRBV30 combines with J gene TRBJ2-7, with unresolved D. Germline V lookup: CDR1 GTSNPN, CDR2 SVGIG (reference sequence). The CDR3 is 15 residues long. V gave up 0 bases and J gave up 0 bases, with 12 bases separating them. The CDR3 is CAWSVTGSSSYEQYF. In DNA, the CDR3 is TGTGCCTGGAGTGTAACGGGCTCGAGCTCCTACGAGCAGTACTTC.

The CDR3 DNA reads as TGTGCCACCAGCAGACGAGACTCGGAGGGGCTGGAGACCCAGTACTTC. It encodes CATSRRDSEGLETQYF. This chain connects TRBV15 to TRBJ2-5, with a possible D match to TRBD2 (6 bases). CDR1 and CDR2 from the germline V gene are LNHNV and YYDKDF (reference sequence). Trimming pared 2 bases from V and 5 bases from J, leaving 18 bases between. The CDR3 has 16 amino acids.

The chain has TRBV6-5 and TRBJ1-4; D is perhaps TRBD1 (6 bases). The CDR3 contains 14 residues. V lost 4 bases and J 6 bases, leaving 12 bases between the germline ends. From germline, CDR1 is MNHEY and CDR2 SVGAGI. The DNA of the CDR3 is TGTGCCAGCAGTTTGGACAGCCCATATGAAAAACTGTTTTTT. Translated: CASSLDSPYEKLFF.

This chain joins TRBV7-2 and TRBJ1-2, with 8 bases identical to TRBD1. Germline V gene sequence: CDR1 SGHTA, CDR2 FQGNSA. This CDR3 region has 15 residues. The J segment lost 6 bases and the V segment lost 2 bases, leaving 8 bases of the junction unmatched. The CDR3 is CASSLNGQGSHGYTF. Here the CDR3 DNA reads TGTGCCAGCAGCTTAAATGGACAGGGCTCTCATGGCTACACCTTC.

The chain uses TRBV7-8 and TRBJ2-1, with TRBD1 as a possible D gene (5 bases). This CDR3 is 17 amino acids long. The V end lost 2 bases, the J end lost 5 bases, and 19 bases lay between the germline ends. Germline V gives CDR1 SGHVS, CDR2 FQNEAQ. CDR3 region: CASSLRGWLQNHNEQFF. CDR3 in DNA: TGTGCCAGCAGCTTAAGGGGTTGGCTACAGAACCACAATGAGCAGTTCTTC.

The V and J genes are TRBV7-2 and TRBJ2-7; 7 nucleotides agree with TRBD1. After removal of 0 bases from V and 1 base from J, the junction contained 6 bases not matched to a gene. Per the germline V gene, CDR1 is SGHTA and CDR2 is FQGNSA. The CDR3 length is 16 residues. The DNA for the CDR3 is TGTGCCAGCAGCTTAGCCCTGACAGGGAGTTCCTACGAGCAGTACTTC. As protein: CASSLALTGSSYEQYF.

CDR3 nucleotide sequence: TGTGCCAGCTCACGACAGGAAACTGAAGCTTTCTTT. Protein sequence: CASSRQETEAFF. The J gene is TRBJ1-1, the V gene TRBV18; D may be TRBD1 (6 bases). V dropped 4 bases and J dropped 5 bases, with 8 bases sitting between them. The CDR3 has 12 amino acids. Germline CDR1 reads KGHSH; CDR2 reads LQKENI.

CDR3 DNA sequence: TGTGCCAGCAGTTACTCGCGGGACAGGAAAATCTACGAGCAGTACTTC. Protein product: CASSYSRDRKIYEQYF. This rearrangement joins TRBV6-6 to TRBJ2-7; 8 positions match TRBD1. CDR3 size: 16 residues. Germline CDR1 reads MNHNY; CDR2 reads SVGAGI (reference sequence). Unmatched junction bases numbered 7, after V lost 0 bases and J lost 3 bases.

This sequence joins TRBV9 and TRBJ1-1; D call uncertain. V was pared by 4 bases and J by 4 bases, with 14 bases between. The CDR3 contains 14 residues. Looked up from germline, CDR1 is SGDLS and CDR2 is YYNGEE. The CDR3 spells CASSPGNWGTEAFF. Written as DNA, the CDR3 is TGTGCCAGCAGCCCGGGGAATTGGGGCACTGAAGCTTTCTTT.

This chain uses TRBV5-1 with TRBJ1-1, with 10 bases matching TRBD1. This CDR3 has 15 residues. Germline lookup yields CDR1 SGHRS and CDR2 YFSETQ. With 1 base clipped from V and 5 bases from J, the junction kept 5 bases outside the gene matches. CDR3 region: CASSLMTGGKTEAFF. In nucleotides, the CDR3 is TGCGCCAGCAGCTTGATGACAGGGGGCAAGACTGAAGCTTTCTTT.

V is TRBV9 and J is TRBJ2-3; D gene unclear. The germline V gene encodes CDR1 SGDLS and CDR2 YYNGEE. V was cut by 0 bases and J by 0 bases, with 8 bases left in between. The CDR3 spans 15 residues. The CDR3 bases are TGTGCCAGCAGCGTAGGGGCGTCTAGCACAGATACGCAGTATTTT. The encoded protein is CASSVGASSTDTQYF.

J is TRBJ2-6 and V is TRBV11-2; D gene unclear. CDR1 SGHAT and CDR2 FQNNGV come from the germline V gene. With 11 bases removed from V and 0 bases from J, the gap between germline ends came to 5 bases. This CDR3 has 12 amino acids. CDR3 residues: CAFISGANVLTF. The CDR3, as DNA: TGTGCCTTCATCTCTGGGGCCAACGTCCTGACTTTC.

The chain uses TRBV11-3 and TRBJ1-5, with D hard to call. CDR3 length: 15 residues. The ends were cut back, 2 bases at V and 8 bases at J, with 16 bases in the middle. CDR1 SGHNT and CDR2 YENEEA come from the germline V gene. The CDR3 DNA follows: TGTGCCAGCAGCTTACCCAGCGGGAGCGATGAGCCCCAGCATTTT. Translating it yields CASSLPSGSDEPQHF.

CDR3 sequence reads: CASSARDNEQFF. The CDR3 bases are TGTGCCAGCAGTGCCCGGGACAATGAGCAGTTCTTC. The rearrangement uses TRBV25-1 and TRBJ2-1; D gene uncertain. The CDR3 length is 12 residues. The V and J ends lost 4 bases and 5 bases respectively, with 6 bases between them. Germline assignment: CDR1 MGHDK and CDR2 SYGVNS.